This T cell receptor (beta chain) was sequenced in a study of T cell repertoires in cytomegalovirus infection. As for this clonotype: Its antigen is still unknown.

Per germline, CDR1 SGHDT and CDR2 YYEEEE. Trimming left V 4 bases short and J 6 bases short, with 20 bases between. The CDR3 is 16 residues long. TCRdb processed the reads anew with MiXCR; each CDR3 protein has one entry. The sample carries about 890,000 distinct CDR3 sequences, 30% to 40% recorded once. The sequencing used cultured CD8+ T cells from PBMCs, collected from culture after CMV antigen stimulation. The source of this sequence is a human donor in good health (CMV status not recorded). Some clones in this sample may be carry-over from other donors' samples. The chain employs TRBV5-6 and TRBJ2-1; D may be TRBD2 (6 bases). CDR3 in DNA: TGTGCCAGCAGCGATTTGAAGGGCCTAGCGAGCAATGAGCAGTTCTTC. Translation: CASSDLKGLASNEQFF.